Included here is one T cell receptor beta chain sequence, with context. The target antigen is unknown. Here immunoSEQ multiplex PCR was the method, and the copy in TCRdb shows in-frame clones only, minus some. The top ten clones hold 1% to 1.5% of a sample with some 240,000 clones, 70% to 90% of them seen once. These data originate in a study of cytomegalovirus exposure and HLA in healthy donors. General observations from the study: It was about 150 TCR beta chains that were listed as cytomegalovirus-associated.

CDR3 length: 19 residues. Sequencing was done on a sample of PBMCs. This receptor was obtained from a woman in her 30s in good health and CMV-seropositive. The chain links TRBV21-1 to TRBJ2-2; the D segment call TRBD1 is taken from the table without a DNA check. TRBV21-1 is a known pseudogene. The chain's CDR3 is CASSKKSCLRGQGTGELFF. In DNA, the CDR3 is TGTGCCAGCAGCAAGAAGTCCTGTTTGAGGGGGCAAGGCACCGGGGAGCTGTTTTTT.